The T cell receptor (beta chain) described here comes from a study of high-grade serous ovarian cancer treatment subgroups. Tumor tissue was taken before any definitive surgery or chemotherapy was given. Using immunoSEQ multiplex PCR, the repertoire was profiled, and TCRdb retains in-frame clones only, with some absent. The data contain thousands of clones, about nine tenths of them seen just once; the ten biggest clones take up approximately 1.5%. The CDR3 is 15 amino acids. The trim removed 2 bases at V and 15 bases at J, leaving 14 bases unmatched. Germline V lookup: CDR1 LGHNA, CDR2 YNFKEQ. The source of this sequence is a human donor with high-grade serous ovarian cancer. Sequencing was performed on tumor tissue. This chain links TRBV4-2 with TRBJ2-3, with 10 bases aligning to TRBD2. CDR3 in amino acids: CASSQSPRTSGAPYF. The CDR3 nucleotides read TGTGCCAGCAGCCAATCCCCCCGGACTAGCGGAGCTCCCTATTTT.